This T cell receptor (beta chain) was identified during a study of T-cell memory formation after mild COVID-19. From the 5' RACE reads, TCRdb called clonotypes with MiXCR, one entry per CDR3 protein. This sample has around 300,000 distinct CDR3 sequences, with less than 9.5% found just once. On this clonotype: Antigen unknown.

The study's findings and limits: Later expanders leaned CD4+, whereas clones that contracted between day 15 and 85 were balanced CD4/CD8.

V shed 5 bases and J 12 bases; nucleotides not matched to a gene: 16. Per germline, CDR1 MNHEY and CDR2 SMNVEV (reference sequence). The CDR3 loop spans 15 amino acids. Sequenced material: PBMCs or a T cell subset sorted from them (not recorded which). V gene TRBV27 combines with J gene TRBJ1-2; 9 bases line up with TRBD1. The receptor's source is a man younger than 35 who had mild COVID-19 (a few samples of this study predate the infection). Cell type and time point are not known. CDR3 loop: CASSPTRQGGRVDTF. In nucleotides, the CDR3 is TGTGCCAGCAGTCCCACCCGACAGGGGGGAAGAGTGGACACCTTC.